The T cell receptor beta chain under discussion was sequenced for a study of identical twins. The study's findings and limits: Models underestimated out-of-frame TCR alpha sharing in monozygotic twins.

TCRdb reprocessed the 5' RACE reads via MiXCR and lists one record per CDR3 protein. The sample yields hundreds of thousands of distinct CDR3 sequences, roughly a quarter seen once. The CDR3 runs 14 residues. Germline CDR1 and CDR2: LGHDT and YNNKEL (reference sequence). V lost 1 base and J 6 bases, leaving 12 bases between the germline ends. Regarding this clonotype: Its antigen is not known.

These same data were also listed under a study on T cells expressing NK-cell markers. That paper notes: T cells sorted in several experiments were restricted to alpha-beta TCR T cells by an anti-gamma-delta TCR antibody.

The chain combines TRBV3-1 with TRBJ1-1; D remains ambiguous. This TCR was recovered from a young woman in good health. The specimen was CD4+ T cells sorted from blood. The CDR3 DNA follows: TGTGCCAGCAGCCAAGGAGCCCCGGACGCTGAAGCTTTCTTT. Its translation: CASSQGAPDAEAFF.